This T cell receptor beta chain comes out of a study of blood T cell repertoires in COVID-19. At the level of the study: COVID-19 samples, acute and convalescent, were from the United States, Italy and Spain.

Per the authors' pipeline: By means of reference gene primer amplification, nucleated cell counts were estimated. Generated by immunoSEQ multiplex PCR, the TCRdb table keeps only in-frame clones and is missing some. V and J calls plus clone size are reproduced from that table; the DNA served to infer D and trimming. The top ten hold under 6% of the sample, which has around 72,000 clones, about 80% seen once. Trimming removed 5 bases from V and 2 bases from J, with 9 bases in between. The CDR3 runs 13 residues. Germline V lookup: CDR1 LNHDA, CDR2 SQIVND (reference sequence). The rearrangement joins TRBV19 to TRBJ1-1, with a possible D match to TRBD1 (6 bases). The sequence was collected from a woman aged 55-70 years with acute or convalescent COVID-19. Sequenced sample: peripheral blood. The CDR3: CASSYRANTEAFF. CDR3 in DNA: TGTGCCAGTAGTTACAGGGCTAACACTGAAGCTTTCTTT.